A single sample is the source of the 29 T cell receptor beta chains below, sequenced in a study of radiation and T cells in renal cell carcinoma. TCRdb keeps only in-frame clones here, not all; method: immunoSEQ multiplex PCR. The sample lists tens of thousands of clones, around four fifths occurring once. Specified time point: blood 4 weeks post-SBRT, at nephrectomy. Treatment given: 15 Gy SBRT to primary tumor, nephrectomy 4 weeks later. The material sequenced was blood, taken from a patient whose treatment included radiotherapy and nephrectomy. The receptors originated from a woman between 70 and 85 years old with renal cell carcinoma.

V and J are TRBV28 and TRBJ1-4; D not certain. V was cut by 4 bases and J by 3 bases, with 9 bases left in between. This CDR3 region has 14 residues. Germline V gene sequence: CDR1 MDHEN, CDR2 SYDVKM. DNA for the CDR3: TGTGCCAGCAGTTCTCAGAAGTCTAATGAAAAACTGTTTTTT. Its protein product is CASSSQKSNEKLFF. The variable domain in full, completed from reference TRBV28 and TRBJ1-4, reads DVKVTQSSRYLVKRTGEKVFLECVQDMDHENMFWYRQDPGLGLRLIYFSYDVKMKEKGDIPEGYSVSREKKERFSLILESASTNQTSMYLCASSSQKSNEKLFFGSGTQLSVL.

The chain is built from TRBV18 and TRBJ2-7; D remains ambiguous. The CDR3 runs to 12 residues. Germline CDR1 and CDR2: KGHSH and LQKENI. Trimming took off 3 bases at V and 5 bases at J, with 8 bases between the two ends. CDR3 nucleotides: TGTGCCAGCTCACCGGGCCTGGACGAGCAGTACTTC. It is translated as CASSPGLDEQYF.

To note about this clone: At one end, the junction sequence differs from germline, possibly due to a read error. This CDR3 reads CAISSEELNRHF. CDR3 nucleotides: TGTGCCATCAGTAGTGAGGAGCTAAACCGCCACTTC. The chain uses TRBV10-3 and TRBJ2-7; no firm D call. CDR1 ENHRY and CDR2 SYGVKD come from the germline V gene. The CDR3 length is 12 residues.

This clone was picked up a small number of times. The gene calls are TRBV19 and TRBJ1-5; weak D call: TRBD1 (5 bases). CDR1 is LNHDA and CDR2 is SQIVND in the germline V gene (reference sequence). There are 17 residues in the CDR3. With 3 bases removed from V and 0 bases from J, the gap between germline ends came to 15 bases. Here the CDR3 reads CASSISWTTFSNQPQHF. The DNA for the CDR3 is TGTGCCAGTAGTATCTCCTGGACAACTTTTAGCAATCAGCCCCAGCATTTT.

The rearrangement links TRBV5-1 to TRBJ2-7; weak D call: TRBD1 (6 bases). This CDR3 has 13 residues. Trimming cost V 3 bases and J 2 bases, with 9 bases left between them. The germline gives CDR1 SGHRS, CDR2 YFSETQ. The CDR3 coding sequence is TGCGCCAGCAGCTCCGGACAGCCCTACGAGCAGTACTTC. It translates to CASSSGQPYEQYF.

The chain has TRBV13 and TRBJ2-1; 7 nucleotides align to TRBD2. Germline V CDR1 and CDR2: PRHDT, FYEKMQ (reference sequence). This CDR3 is built from 16 residues. Unmatched junction bases numbered 10, after V lost 5 bases and J lost 3 bases. The chain's CDR3 is CASSASGGIFYNEQFF. The CDR3 nucleotides are TGTGCCAGCAGCGCCTCCGGGGGGATTTTCTACAATGAGCAGTTCTTC.

The chain employs TRBV5-1 and TRBJ1-1, with TRBD1 as a possible D gene (6 bases). V shed 4 bases and J shed 3 bases, with 13 bases lying between them. Germline loops: CDR1 SGHRS, CDR2 YFSETQ. The CDR3 spans 14 residues. This CDR3 reads CASSPSGAHTEAFF. The CDR3 DNA reads as TGCGCCAGCAGCCCCTCAGGGGCGCACACTGAAGCTTTCTTT.

V is TRBV25-1 and J is TRBJ1-1, with 8 bases fitting TRBD1. CDR3 length: 14 amino acids. Germline trimming cut 3 bases from V and 5 bases from J; bases unmatched to any gene: 5. Germline assignment: CDR1 MGHDK and CDR2 SYGVNS. CDR3 amino acids: CASSDTGGKTEAFF. The CDR3 DNA reads TGTGCCAGCAGTGACACAGGGGGAAAAACTGAAGCTTTCTTT.

This clone was seen only a few times. The chain uses TRBV6-4 and TRBJ2-1; 8 nucleotides align to TRBD2. The trim removed 3 bases at V and 4 bases at J, leaving 5 bases unmatched. This CDR3 has 15 residues. Germline V gene sequence: CDR1 MRHNA, CDR2 SNTAGT. CDR3 DNA: TGTGCCAGCAGTGATGCTAGCGGGTCTTACAATGAGCAGTTCTTC. Residues: CASSDASGSYNEQFF.

The chain recombines TRBV7-3 with TRBJ2-7; 8 bases map to TRBD2. The CDR3 runs to 19 residues. Trimming removed 1 base from V and 2 bases from J; junction bases left unmatched: 16. Looked up from germline, CDR1 is SGHTA and CDR2 is FQGTGA. The CDR3 coding sequence is TGTGCCAGCAGCTTAAAAACGGTCGTAAGCGGGAGCCCAGCCTACGAGCAGTACTTC. It encodes CASSLKTVVSGSPAYEQYF.

The rearrangement links TRBV9 to TRBJ2-7; D is unresolved. V dropped 3 bases and J dropped 3 bases, with 4 bases sitting between them. The V gene's germline CDR1 is SGDLS and CDR2 YYNGEE. This CDR3 comprises 11 residues. Here the CDR3 reads CASSAGYEQYF. The CDR3, as DNA: TGTGCCAGCAGCGCTGGCTACGAGCAGTACTTC.

This clone was seen only once. The chain carries TRBV6-6 and TRBJ2-7; D not certain. This CDR3 has 12 residues. The V end lost 2 bases, the J end lost 6 bases, and 8 bases lay between the germline ends. The germline V gene encodes CDR1 MNHNY and CDR2 SVGAGI (reference sequence). The CDR3 loop reads CASSYGVGEQYF. The CDR3 DNA reads TGTGCCAGCAGTTACGGGGTTGGCGAGCAGTACTTC.

The chain recombines TRBV9 with TRBJ1-5; D is unclear. Germline values: CDR1 SGDLS, CDR2 YYNGEE. The CDR3 spans 15 residues. Deletions cut 3 bases from V and 1 base from J, with 11 bases between. The CDR3 loop is CASSASGLSNQPQHF. The CDR3 coding sequence is TGTGCCAGCAGCGCGTCGGGTTTGAGCAATCAGCCCCAGCATTTT.

This clone has only a few counts. The chain links TRBV7-8 to TRBJ2-7; TRBD2 agrees at 11 bases. V was pared by 5 bases and J by 2 bases, with 2 bases of the junction left unmatched. In germline, CDR1 is SGHVS, CDR2 FQNEAQ. The CDR3 contains 14 residues. CDR3 in DNA: TGTGCCAGCAGCCTTAGCGGGAGGGCCTACGAGCAGTACTTC. The encoded protein is CASSLSGRAYEQYF. Supplemented by reference TRBV7-8 and TRBJ2-7, the full variable domain reads GAGVSQSPRYKVAKRGQDVALRCDPISGHVSLFWYQQALGQGPEFLTYFQNEAQLDKSGLPSDRFFAERPEGSVSTLKIQRTQQEDSAVYLCASSLSGRAYEQYFGPGTRLTVT.

V is TRBV2 and J is TRBJ2-5; D might be TRBD1 (6 bases). In germline, CDR1 is SNHLY, CDR2 FYNNEI. The CDR3 is made up of 15 amino acids. Between the trimmed V and J ends, which lost 10 bases and 5 bases, there was a span of 23 bases. The CDR3: CANPLRQAGLETQYF. The CDR3 nucleotides are TGTGCCAACCCGCTACGACAGGCCGGACTGGAGACCCAGTACTTC.

The CDR3 nucleotides read TGTGCCAGCAGCCAAGTAGGCGGGGGTTTGACCTACGAGCAGTACTTC. Translated: CASSQVGGGLTYEQYF. The chain combines TRBV14 with TRBJ2-7; 7 positions match TRBD2. Germline assignment: CDR1 SGHDN and CDR2 FVKESK. This CDR3 is built from 16 residues. The V segment lost 1 base and the J segment 2 bases; nucleotides outside the gene matches: 8.

This chain uses TRBV19 with TRBJ1-5, with D tentatively TRBD1 (5 bases). Deletions cut 6 bases from V and 0 bases from J, with 15 bases between. CDR3 length: 16 amino acids. Germline assignment: CDR1 LNHDA and CDR2 SQIVND (reference sequence). The CDR3 DNA sequence: TGTGCCAGTAGCCTGGGACCTAATTATAGCAATCAGCCCCAGCATTTT. Translation gives CASSLGPNYSNQPQHF.

The chain links TRBV7-2 to TRBJ1-1; no reliable D call. There are 14 residues in the CDR3. The germline gives CDR1 SGHTA, CDR2 FQGNSA. The V gene lost 5 bases and the J gene lost 3 bases, with 13 bases spanning the gap. The CDR3 loop is CASSPPPGHTEAFF. The CDR3 DNA follows: TGTGCCAGCAGCCCTCCCCCCGGCCACACTGAAGCTTTCTTT.

The chain uses TRBV28 and TRBJ1-3; D ambiguous. The CDR3 runs to 18 residues. Trimming took off 4 bases at V and 3 bases at J, with 22 bases between the two ends. Germline V gene lookup returns CDR1 MDHEN and CDR2 SYDVKM. The CDR3 spells CASSSLGSWEKSGNTIYF. CDR3 in DNA: TGTGCCAGCAGTTCTTTAGGGTCCTGGGAGAAAAGTGGAAACACCATATATTTT.

This clone has just one count. The gene calls are TRBV2 and TRBJ2-7; 9 bases fit TRBD2. Germline-derived CDR1 and CDR2 are SNHLY and FYNNEI. Losses at the gene ends were 9 bases for V and 0 bases for J; bases not matched to a gene: 6. CDR3 length equals 14 residues. The CDR3 nucleotides are TGTGCCAGTCTGGGGGGACTAGCCTCCTACGAGCAGTACTTC. It encodes CASLGGLASYEQYF.

The V call is TRBV19, the J call TRBJ1-6, with a tentative D call TRBD1 (5 bases). This CDR3 has 15 residues. The germline V and J ends were trimmed by 10 bases and 6 bases, with 19 bases remaining between them. In germline, CDR1 is LNHDA, CDR2 SQIVND (reference sequence). CDR3: CATGGGRGFNSPLHF. The CDR3 region has the DNA TGTGCCACCGGCGGGGGGAGGGGTTTTAATTCACCCCTCCACTTT.

The gene calls are TRBV7-6 and TRBJ1-1; 9 bases are a match to TRBD1. V gave up 1 base and J gave up 4 bases; unmatched junction bases: 4. Germline CDR1 reads SGHVS; CDR2 reads FNYEAQ. The CDR3 consists of 15 residues. The CDR3 reads CASSLEGTGTTEAFF. CDR3 nucleotides: TGTGCCAGCAGCTTAGAAGGGACAGGGACCACTGAAGCTTTCTTT.

The rearrangement links TRBV19 to TRBJ2-5; maybe TRBD1 (6 bases). Germline lookup yields CDR1 LNHDA and CDR2 SQIVND (reference sequence). V gave up 2 bases and J gave up 0 bases, with 7 bases separating them. This CDR3 spans 14 amino acids. Here the CDR3 reads CASSITGHQETQYF. Written as DNA, the CDR3 is TGTGCCAGTAGTATAACAGGGCACCAAGAGACCCAGTACTTC.

This chain connects TRBV11-2 to TRBJ2-1; tentatively, D is TRBD1 or TRBD2 (5 bases each). Trimming stripped 6 bases from V and 6 bases from J, with 24 bases between. Germline V gene data show CDR1 as SGHAT and CDR2 as FQNNGV. The CDR3 has 17 amino acids. In nucleotides, the CDR3 is TGTGCCAGCAGGTCCGGGGACGGGTTGAGGTGGATCAATGAGCAGTTCTTC. Translated: CASRSGDGLRWINEQFF.

The chain has TRBV11-2 and TRBJ2-6; D not certain. The length of the CDR3 is 15 residues. Trimming pared 5 bases from V and 0 bases from J, leaving 8 bases between. Germline V gene lookup returns CDR1 SGHAT and CDR2 FQNNGV. CDR3 in amino acids: CASSLLRSGANVLTF. DNA of the CDR3: TGTGCCAGCAGCCTTCTCCGCTCTGGGGCCAACGTCCTGACTTTC.

The chain joins TRBV28 to TRBJ1-5, with D unclear. The CDR3 spans 14 residues. Between the trimmed V and J ends, which lost 2 bases and 6 bases, there was a span of 11 bases. Per germline, CDR1 MDHEN and CDR2 SYDVKM. This CDR3 is CASSLTLSSQPQHF. The CDR3 DNA reads as TGTGCCAGCAGTTTAACGCTTTCTTCTCAGCCCCAGCATTTT.

This clone has more than one count but fewer than ten. The V and J genes are TRBV10-3 and TRBJ1-2; 10 bases align to TRBD1. The CDR3 contains 14 residues. After removal of 6 bases from V and 1 base from J, the junction contained 2 bases not matched to a gene. CDR1 is ENHRY and CDR2 is SYGVKD in the germline V gene. The CDR3 nucleotides read TGTGCCATCAGGGGGGACAGGGGTAACTATGGCTACACCTTC. Its protein is CAIRGDRGNYGYTF.

The CDR3 loop reads CASSIQLAGGRETQYF. The CDR3 DNA follows: TGTGCCAGTAGTATCCAACTAGCGGGGGGGCGGGAGACCCAGTACTTC. The genes are TRBV19 and TRBJ2-5, with 13 bases fitting TRBD2. Germline V gene lookup returns CDR1 LNHDA and CDR2 SQIVND (reference sequence). With V trimmed by 3 bases and J by 5 bases, 6 bases remained unmatched. The CDR3 runs 16 residues.

V usage is TRBV5-4 and J usage is TRBJ2-2; D may be TRBD1 (5 bases). Germline V gene sequence: CDR1 SGHNT, CDR2 YYREEE (reference sequence). The CDR3 is 13 residues long. V gave up 1 base and J gave up 4 bases, with 5 bases separating them. The CDR3 loop reads CASSLQGTGELFF. The DNA of the CDR3 is TGTGCCAGCAGCTTGCAGGGCACCGGGGAGCTGTTTTTT. The full variable domain, in which reference TRBV5-4 and TRBJ2-2 provide the parts outside the CDR3, is ETGVTQSPTHLIKTRGQQVTLRCSSQSGHNTVSWYQQALGQGPQFIFQYYREEENGRGNFPPRFSGLQFPNYSSELNVNALELDDSALYLCASSLQGTGELFFGEGSRLTVL.